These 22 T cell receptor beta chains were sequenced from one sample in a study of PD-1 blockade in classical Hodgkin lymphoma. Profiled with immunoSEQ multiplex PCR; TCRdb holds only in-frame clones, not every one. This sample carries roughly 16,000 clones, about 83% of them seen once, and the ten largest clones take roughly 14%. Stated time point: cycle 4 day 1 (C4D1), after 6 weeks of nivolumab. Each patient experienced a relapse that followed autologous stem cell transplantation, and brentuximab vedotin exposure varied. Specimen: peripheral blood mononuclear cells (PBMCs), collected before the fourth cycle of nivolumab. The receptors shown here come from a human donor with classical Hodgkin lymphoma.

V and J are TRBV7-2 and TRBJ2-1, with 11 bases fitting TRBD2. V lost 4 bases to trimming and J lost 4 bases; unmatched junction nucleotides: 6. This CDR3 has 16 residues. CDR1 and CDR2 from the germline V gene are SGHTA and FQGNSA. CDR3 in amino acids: CASSSRTSGRYNEQFF. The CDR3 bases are TGTGCCAGCAGCTCCCGGACTAGCGGGCGATACAATGAGCAGTTCTTC.

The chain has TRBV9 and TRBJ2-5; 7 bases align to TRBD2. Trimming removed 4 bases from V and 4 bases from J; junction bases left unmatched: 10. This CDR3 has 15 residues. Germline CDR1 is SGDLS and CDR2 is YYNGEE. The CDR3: CASSPGVGGVETQYF. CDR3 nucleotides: TGTGCCAGCAGCCCCGGCGTGGGGGGGGTAGAGACCCAGTACTTC.

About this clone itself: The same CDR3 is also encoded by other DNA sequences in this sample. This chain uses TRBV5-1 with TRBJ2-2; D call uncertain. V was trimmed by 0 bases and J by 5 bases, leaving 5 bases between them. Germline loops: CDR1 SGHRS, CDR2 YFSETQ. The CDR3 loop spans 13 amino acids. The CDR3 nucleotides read TGCGCCAGCAGCTTGGCCGGGACCGGGGAGCTGTTTTTT. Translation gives CASSLAGTGELFF.

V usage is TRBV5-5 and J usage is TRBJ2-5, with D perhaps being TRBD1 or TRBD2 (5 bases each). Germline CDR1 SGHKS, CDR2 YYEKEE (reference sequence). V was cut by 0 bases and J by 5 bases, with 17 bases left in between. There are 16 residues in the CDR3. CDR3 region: CASSLGGGTLGETQYF. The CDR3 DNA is TGTGCCAGCAGCTTGGGAGGTGGGACCCTGGGGGAGACCCAGTACTTC.

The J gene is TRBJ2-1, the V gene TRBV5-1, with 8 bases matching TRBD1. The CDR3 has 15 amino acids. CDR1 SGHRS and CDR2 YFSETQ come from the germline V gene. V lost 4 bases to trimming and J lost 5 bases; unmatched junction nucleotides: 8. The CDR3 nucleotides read TGCGCCAGCAGCGTCTATGGGACAGGTGACAATGAGCAGTTCTTC. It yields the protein CASSVYGTGDNEQFF. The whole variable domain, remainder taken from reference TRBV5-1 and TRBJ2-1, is KAGVTQTPRYLIKTRGQQVTLSCSPISGHRSVSWYQQTPGQGLQFLFEYFSETQRNKGNFPGRFSGRQFSNSRSEMNVSTLELGDSALYLCASSVYGTGDNEQFFGPGTRLTVL.

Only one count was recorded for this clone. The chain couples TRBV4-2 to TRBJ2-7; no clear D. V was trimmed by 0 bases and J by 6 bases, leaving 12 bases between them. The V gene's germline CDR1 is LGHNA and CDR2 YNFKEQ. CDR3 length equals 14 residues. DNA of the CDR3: TGTGCCAGCAGCCAAGATTCAGGTACGGGCGAGCAGTACTTC. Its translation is CASSQDSGTGEQYF.

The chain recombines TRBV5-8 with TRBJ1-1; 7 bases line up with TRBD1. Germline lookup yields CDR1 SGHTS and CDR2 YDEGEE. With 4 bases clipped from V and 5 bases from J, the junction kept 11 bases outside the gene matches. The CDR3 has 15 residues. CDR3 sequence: CASSTQGTWYTEAFF. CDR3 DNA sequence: TGTGCCAGCAGCACACAGGGGACGTGGTATACTGAAGCTTTCTTT.

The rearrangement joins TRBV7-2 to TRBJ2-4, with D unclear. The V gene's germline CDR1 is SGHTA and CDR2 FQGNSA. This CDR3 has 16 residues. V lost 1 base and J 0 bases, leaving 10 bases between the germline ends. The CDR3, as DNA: TGTGCCAGCAGCTTAGGTTCCTATTTAGCCAAAAACATTCAGTACTTC. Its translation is CASSLGSYLAKNIQYF.

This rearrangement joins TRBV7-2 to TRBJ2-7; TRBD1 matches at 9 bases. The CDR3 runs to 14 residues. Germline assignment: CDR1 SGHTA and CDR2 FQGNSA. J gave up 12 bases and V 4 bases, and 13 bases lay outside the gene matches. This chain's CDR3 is CASSYTGGAGFWYF. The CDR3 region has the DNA TGTGCCAGCAGCTACACAGGGGGCGCAGGATTTTGGTACTTC.

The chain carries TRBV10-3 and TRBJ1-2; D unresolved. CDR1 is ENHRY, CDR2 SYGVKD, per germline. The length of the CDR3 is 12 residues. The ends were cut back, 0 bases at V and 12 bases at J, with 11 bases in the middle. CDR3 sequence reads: CAISESIGGHTF. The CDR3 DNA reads TGTGCCATCAGTGAGTCGATAGGAGGCCACACCTTC.

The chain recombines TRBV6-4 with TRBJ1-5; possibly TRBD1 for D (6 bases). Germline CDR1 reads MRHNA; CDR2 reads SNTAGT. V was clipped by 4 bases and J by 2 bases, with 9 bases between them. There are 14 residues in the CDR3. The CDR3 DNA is TGTGCCAGCAGTGGGGAGGGGGGCAATCAGCCCCAGCATTTT. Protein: CASSGEGGNQPQHF.

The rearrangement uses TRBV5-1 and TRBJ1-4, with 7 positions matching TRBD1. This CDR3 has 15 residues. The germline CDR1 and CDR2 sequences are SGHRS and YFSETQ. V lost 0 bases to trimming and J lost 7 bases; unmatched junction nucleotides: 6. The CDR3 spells CASSLVGTEVEKLFF. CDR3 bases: TGCGCCAGCAGCTTGGTGGGGACAGAGGTTGAAAAACTGTTTTTT.

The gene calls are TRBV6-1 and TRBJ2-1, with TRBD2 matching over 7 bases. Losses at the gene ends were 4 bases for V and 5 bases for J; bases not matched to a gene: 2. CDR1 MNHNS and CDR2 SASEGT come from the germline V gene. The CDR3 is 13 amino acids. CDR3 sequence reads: CASSGREDNEQFF. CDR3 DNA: TGTGCCAGCAGTGGCCGGGAGGACAATGAGCAGTTCTTC.

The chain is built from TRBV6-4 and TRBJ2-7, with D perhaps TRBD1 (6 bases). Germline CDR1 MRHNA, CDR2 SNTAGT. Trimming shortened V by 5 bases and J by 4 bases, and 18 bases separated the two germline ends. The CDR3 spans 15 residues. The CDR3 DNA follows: TGTGCCAGCAGTCCCCAAACAGGGACCATATACGAGCAGTACTTC. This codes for CASSPQTGTIYEQYF.

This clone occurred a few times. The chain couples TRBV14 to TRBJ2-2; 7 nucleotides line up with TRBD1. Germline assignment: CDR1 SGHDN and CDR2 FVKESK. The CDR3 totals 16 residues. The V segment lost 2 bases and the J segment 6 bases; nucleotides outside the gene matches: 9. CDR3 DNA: TGTGCCAGCAGCCAAACAGACAGGGTGAGGGCCGGGGAGCTGTTTTTT. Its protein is CASSQTDRVRAGELFF.

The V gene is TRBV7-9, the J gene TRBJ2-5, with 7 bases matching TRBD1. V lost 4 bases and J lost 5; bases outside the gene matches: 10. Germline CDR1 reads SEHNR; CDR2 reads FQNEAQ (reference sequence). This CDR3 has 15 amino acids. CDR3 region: CASSSRTGVRETQYF. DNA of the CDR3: TGTGCCAGCAGCTCTCGTACAGGGGTGCGGGAGACCCAGTACTTC.

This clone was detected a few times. The DNA of the CDR3 is TGCGCCAGCAGCTGGAATATAGGCACAGATACGCAGTATTTT. Amino acids: CASSWNIGTDTQYF. This chain connects TRBV5-1 to TRBJ2-3; D gene uncertain. V lost 3 bases to trimming and J lost 1 base, with 9 bases between them. This CDR3 contains 14 residues. Germline CDR1 and CDR2: SGHRS and YFSETQ.

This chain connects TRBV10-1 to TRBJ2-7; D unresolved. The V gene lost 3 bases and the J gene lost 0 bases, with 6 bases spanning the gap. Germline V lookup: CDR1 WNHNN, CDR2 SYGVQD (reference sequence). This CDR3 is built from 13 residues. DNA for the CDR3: TGCGCCAGCAGTGACGATAGCTCCTACGAGCAGTACTTC. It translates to CASSDDSSYEQYF.

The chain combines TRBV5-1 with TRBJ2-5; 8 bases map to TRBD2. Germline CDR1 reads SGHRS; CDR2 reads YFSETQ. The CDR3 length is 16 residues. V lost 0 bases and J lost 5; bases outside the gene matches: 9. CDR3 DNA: TGCGCCAGCAGCTTGGACGGGGGGGCCCGATCTGAGACCCAGTACTTC. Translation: CASSLDGGARSETQYF.

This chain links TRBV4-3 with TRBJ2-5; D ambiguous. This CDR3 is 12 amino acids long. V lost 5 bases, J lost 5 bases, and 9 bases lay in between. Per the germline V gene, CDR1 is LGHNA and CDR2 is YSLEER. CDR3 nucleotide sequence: TGCGCCAGCAGCGCAGGTCGGGAGACCCAGTACTTC. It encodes CASSAGRETQYF.

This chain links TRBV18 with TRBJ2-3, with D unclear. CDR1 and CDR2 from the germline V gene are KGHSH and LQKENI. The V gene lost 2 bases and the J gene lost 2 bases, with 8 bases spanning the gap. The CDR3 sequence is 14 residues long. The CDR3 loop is CASSPSTNTDTQYF. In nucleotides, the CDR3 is TGTGCCAGCTCACCATCTACTAACACAGATACGCAGTATTTT.

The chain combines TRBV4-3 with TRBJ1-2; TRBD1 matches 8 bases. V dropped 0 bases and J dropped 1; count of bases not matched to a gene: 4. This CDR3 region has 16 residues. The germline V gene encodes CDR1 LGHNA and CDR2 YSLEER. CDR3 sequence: CASSQELQGVNYGYTF. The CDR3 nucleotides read TGCGCCAGCAGCCAAGAATTACAGGGGGTTAACTATGGCTACACCTTC.